These 26 T cell receptor beta chains came from one sample sequenced in a study of blood T cell repertoires in COVID-19. Only in-frame clones appear in the TCRdb table, and some are missing; sequencing was by immunoSEQ multiplex PCR. The sample has some 130,000 clones, around nine tenths seen once. The sequencing sample was made of peripheral blood. Receptors originate from a man aged 55 to 70 with COVID-19, enrolled during active disease.

J is TRBJ1-1 and V is TRBV5-6; D is ambiguous. The CDR3 has 14 residues. V dropped 1 base and J dropped 3 bases, with 10 bases sitting between them. The V gene's germline CDR1 is SGHDT and CDR2 YYEEEE. CDR3 nucleotide sequence: TGTGCCAGCAGCTTGTTAGTTACTGACACTGAAGCTTTCTTT. Its translation is CASSLLVTDTEAFF.

This chain uses TRBV5-8 with TRBJ2-2, with a tentative D call TRBD1 (6 bases). In germline, CDR1 is SGHTS, CDR2 YDEGEE. The CDR3 is 15 amino acids. The V end was cut by 6 bases, the J end by 2 bases, with 14 bases between. DNA of the CDR3: TGTGCCAGCACCATGACAGGTCCTAACACCGGGGAGCTGTTTTTT. Amino acid sequence: CASTMTGPNTGELFF.

The CDR3 region has the DNA TGCAGTGCTGGGACTAGGGGCGAGCAGTACTTC. Its protein product is CSAGTRGEQYF. The rearrangement joins TRBV20-1 to TRBJ2-7; TRBD2 matches at 8 bases. The CDR3 totals 11 residues. Trimming took 5 bases from V and 6 from J; bases not matched to a gene: 3. Germline V gene data show CDR1 as DFQATT and CDR2 as SNEGSKA (reference sequence).

This sequence joins TRBV19 and TRBJ1-4; D is perhaps TRBD1 (6 bases). This CDR3 contains 15 residues. V lost 4 bases to trimming and J lost 1 base, with 10 bases between them. Germline-derived CDR1 and CDR2 are LNHDA and SQIVND (reference sequence). The CDR3 nucleotides are TGTGCCAGTAGTAGCCCAGGGGAAACTAATGAAAAACTGTTTTTT. Translated: CASSSPGETNEKLFF.

The chain couples TRBV7-3 to TRBJ1-6; no definite D call. CDR1 and CDR2 (germline): SGHTA, FQGTGA. The CDR3 consists of 14 residues. Trimming shortened V by 0 bases and J by 8 bases, and 8 bases separated the two germline ends. In nucleotides, the CDR3 is TGTGCCAGCAGCTTAACAGGGAGTGATTCACCCCTCCACTTT. Protein sequence: CASSLTGSDSPLHF.

The CDR3 bases are TGTGCCAGTAGTATACCCGCCGGATTGGGGAGGCCCAAAAACATTCAGTACTTC. Its translation: CASSIPAGLGRPKNIQYF. The chain joins TRBV19 to TRBJ2-4; tentatively, D is TRBD2 (6 bases). V gave up 2 bases and J gave up 2 bases, with 19 bases separating them. This CDR3 comprises 18 residues. Germline V gives CDR1 LNHDA, CDR2 SQIVND (reference sequence).

The gene calls are TRBV28 and TRBJ1-2, with D unclear. V lost 1 base, J lost 1 base, and 10 bases lay in between. The CDR3 is 15 amino acids. Germline assignment: CDR1 MDHEN and CDR2 SYDVKM. The CDR3: CASSLYSGFNYGYTF. The CDR3 DNA is TGTGCCAGCAGTTTATATTCCGGGTTTAACTATGGCTACACCTTC.

The CDR3 spells CAISESWLADTGELFF. As DNA, the CDR3 is TGTGCCATCAGTGAGTCGTGGCTAGCGGACACCGGGGAGCTGTTTTTT. This rearrangement joins TRBV10-3 to TRBJ2-2; 7 nucleotides agree with TRBD2. V was pared by 0 bases and J by 3 bases, with 4 bases of the junction left unmatched. Germline values: CDR1 ENHRY, CDR2 SYGVKD. The CDR3 is made up of 16 amino acids.

The rearrangement links TRBV10-1 to TRBJ2-3, with 8 bases lining up with TRBD2. From germline, CDR1 is WNHNN and CDR2 SYGVQD (reference sequence). V was clipped by 3 bases and J by 7 bases; unmatched bases: 3. The CDR3 sequence is 13 residues long. The CDR3 coding sequence is TGCGCCAGCAGTGACGGGGGGGCAAATACGCAGTATTTT. Amino acids: CASSDGGANTQYF.

The chain recombines TRBV27 with TRBJ2-1; 9 bases line up with TRBD2. The CDR3 has 14 amino acids. Germline lookup yields CDR1 MNHEY and CDR2 SMNVEV (reference sequence). J gave up 8 bases and V 8 bases, and 10 bases lay outside the gene matches. The CDR3 DNA reads as TGTGCCAGCGCGGGGGGGTATACGTCGGATGAGCAGTTCTTC. It is translated as CASAGGYTSDEQFF.

The chain joins TRBV7-9 to TRBJ2-2; D perhaps matches TRBD1 (6 bases). Germline values: CDR1 SEHNR, CDR2 FQNEAQ (reference sequence). V lost 8 bases and J lost 4, with 11 bases in between. CDR3 size: 13 residues. CDR3 amino acids: CASRRQATGELFF. CDR3 DNA sequence: TGTGCCAGCCGTAGACAGGCCACCGGGGAGCTGTTTTTT.

V is TRBV3-1 (or the pseudogene TRBV3-2) and J is TRBJ1-6; weak D call: TRBD1 (5 bases). The germline V gene encodes CDR1 LGHDT and CDR2 YNNKEL (reference sequence). This CDR3 has 16 amino acids. The germline V and J ends were trimmed by 3 bases and 5 bases, with 14 bases remaining between them. CDR3 nucleotide sequence: TGTGCCAGCAGCCATTCAAGGGGCAGGGATAATTCACCCCTCCACTTT. This codes for CASSHSRGRDNSPLHF.

V is TRBV27 and J is TRBJ2-3, with a tentative D call TRBD2 (5 bases). CDR1 and CDR2 (germline): MNHEY, SMNVEV (reference sequence). The V gene lost 1 base and the J gene lost 3 bases, with 8 bases spanning the gap. The CDR3 totals 14 residues. CDR3: CASSLLGGTDTQYF. CDR3 in DNA: TGTGCCAGCAGTTTATTGGGCGGGACAGATACGCAGTATTTT.

The chain uses TRBV5-1 and TRBJ1-3, with 8 bases aligning to TRBD1. CDR1 and CDR2 from the germline V gene are SGHRS and YFSETQ. The trim removed 3 bases at V and 2 bases at J, leaving 10 bases unmatched. This CDR3 spans 17 amino acids. The CDR3 sequence: CASSYTGGGPPGNTIYF. CDR3 in DNA: TGCGCCAGCAGCTACACAGGGGGAGGGCCCCCTGGAAACACCATATATTTT. The full variable domain, rest sourced from reference TRBV5-1 and TRBJ1-3, is KAGVTQTPRYLIKTRGQQVTLSCSPISGHRSVSWYQQTPGQGLQFLFEYFSETQRNKGNFPGRFSGRQFSNSRSEMNVSTLELGDSALYLCASSYTGGGPPGNTIYFGEGSWLTVV.

The chain couples TRBV5-6 to TRBJ2-7; 7 positions match TRBD1. CDR3 length: 13 residues. The germline V gene has CDR1 SGHDT and CDR2 YYEEEE. Unmatched junction bases numbered 4, after V lost 1 base and J lost 6 bases. The CDR3 DNA reads TGTGCCAGCAGCTTGAGGGGGCCTGGCGAGCAGTACTTC. As protein: CASSLRGPGEQYF. Drawing the rest from reference TRBV5-6 and TRBJ2-7, the complete variable domain is DAGVTQSPTHLIKTRGQQVTLRCSPKSGHDTVSWYQQALGQGPQFIFQYYEEEERQRGNFPDRFSGHQFPNYSSELNVNALLLGDSALYLCASSLRGPGEQYFGPGTRLTVT.

The chain combines TRBV6-5 with TRBJ2-2, with D tentatively TRBD2 (7 bases). Germline V gives CDR1 MNHEY, CDR2 SVGAGI. V gave up 6 bases and J gave up 4 bases, with 12 bases separating them. The CDR3 has 14 amino acids. The CDR3 DNA is TGTGCCAGCAGAGCGGGACACCTCACCGGGGAGCTGTTTTTT. Its translation is CASRAGHLTGELFF.

CDR3 bases: TGTGCCAGCAGAAGGACAGGGGAAAACTATGGCTACACCTTC. It translates to CASRRTGENYGYTF. The chain uses TRBV28 and TRBJ1-2; 9 nucleotides match TRBD1. The length of the CDR3 is 14 residues. In germline, CDR1 is MDHEN, CDR2 SYDVKM. Trimming cost V 6 bases and J 2 bases; bases outside gene matches: 4.

The CDR3 loop is CASSLGGGTTYNEQFF. Written as DNA, the CDR3 is TGTGCCAGCAGCTTGGGAGGAGGGACGACCTACAATGAGCAGTTCTTC. The rearrangement joins TRBV5-4 to TRBJ2-1, with a possible D match to TRBD2 (6 bases). There are 16 residues in the CDR3. From germline, CDR1 is SGHNT and CDR2 YYREEE (reference sequence). Trimming removed 0 bases at V and 2 bases at J, with 12 bases between.

The chain joins TRBV9 to TRBJ1-6; 8 positions match TRBD1. The CDR3 spans 15 residues. Germline CDR1 and CDR2: SGDLS and YYNGEE. After removal of 5 bases from V and 7 bases from J, the junction contained 8 bases not matched to a gene. The CDR3 DNA reads as TGTGCCAGCAGTTCTCAGGGGGCTCCCAATTCACCCCTCCACTTT. It specifies CASSSQGAPNSPLHF.

This clone was detected only once. The gene calls are TRBV4-2 and TRBJ2-7, with D unclear. The CDR3 runs 16 residues. The germline CDR1 and CDR2 sequences are LGHNA and YNFKEQ. V was clipped by 4 bases and J by 4 bases, with 20 bases between them. CDR3: CASSRSDGPLRYEQYF. In DNA, the CDR3 is TGTGCCAGCAGCCGAAGTGATGGGCCCCTGCGTTACGAGCAGTACTTC.

The chain recombines TRBV5-5 with TRBJ1-1; a possible D gene is TRBD1 (5 bases). The V end lost 2 bases, the J end lost 4 bases, and 12 bases lay between the germline ends. The CDR3 covers 14 residues. Germline V CDR1 and CDR2: SGHKS, YYEKEE (reference sequence). The CDR3 nucleotides read TGTGCCAGCAGCTTATTGACAGAGAGCACTGAAGCTTTCTTT. Translating it yields CASSLLTESTEAFF. The entire variable domain, with the rest obtained from reference TRBV5-5 and TRBJ1-1, is as follows: DAGVTQSPTHLIKTRGQQVTLRCSPISGHKSVSWYQQVLGQGPQFIFQYYEKEERGRGNFPDRFSARQFPNYSSELNVNALLLGDSALYLCASSLLTESTEAFFGQGTRLTVV.

The chain joins TRBV19 to TRBJ2-4, with 11 positions matching TRBD1. From germline, CDR1 is LNHDA and CDR2 SQIVND (reference sequence). V lost 6 bases to trimming and J lost 11 bases; unmatched junction nucleotides: 12. CDR3 length equals 15 residues. The CDR3 DNA reads TGTGCCAGTAGCCAGCCGGGACAGGGGGTATTCTTTCAGTACTTC. It yields the protein CASSQPGQGVFFQYF.

The chain is built from TRBV27 and TRBJ2-5, with 9 bases aligning to TRBD2. This CDR3 contains 15 residues. V was pared by 6 bases and J by 3 bases, with 8 bases of the junction left unmatched. Looked up from germline, CDR1 is MNHEY and CDR2 is SMNVEV (reference sequence). The CDR3 loop is CASSSAIAGEETQYF. For the CDR3, the DNA is TGTGCCAGCAGCTCTGCGATAGCGGGGGAAGAGACCCAGTACTTC.

J is TRBJ1-1 and V is TRBV27; tentative D call: TRBD1 (6 bases). The germline V gene has CDR1 MNHEY and CDR2 SMNVEV (reference sequence). This CDR3 comprises 13 residues. Trimming removed 5 bases from V and 4 bases from J, with 11 bases in between. The CDR3 loop reads CASSTGIGTEAFF. The CDR3 DNA reads TGTGCCAGCAGTACAGGGATTGGCACTGAAGCTTTCTTT.

This clone was seen a single time. V usage is TRBV29-1 and J usage is TRBJ2-7, with 8 positions matching TRBD1. From germline, CDR1 is SQVTM and CDR2 ANQGSEA. The CDR3 loop spans 13 amino acids. The V gene end was trimmed by 4 bases and the J gene end by 4 bases; junction bases not matched to a gene: 6. The CDR3 region has the DNA TGCAGCGTTGCGAGGCAGGGGGCTTACGAGCAGTACTTC. This gives the protein CSVARQGAYEQYF.

This chain uses TRBV12-3 or TRBV12-4 with TRBJ1-1; TRBD1 agrees at 7 bases. The CDR3 consists of 12 residues. After removal of 8 bases from V and 3 bases from J, the junction contained 3 bases not matched to a gene. The CDR3 sequence is CASARGHTEAFF. The CDR3 DNA is TGTGCCAGCGCAAGGGGGCACACTGAAGCTTTCTTT.